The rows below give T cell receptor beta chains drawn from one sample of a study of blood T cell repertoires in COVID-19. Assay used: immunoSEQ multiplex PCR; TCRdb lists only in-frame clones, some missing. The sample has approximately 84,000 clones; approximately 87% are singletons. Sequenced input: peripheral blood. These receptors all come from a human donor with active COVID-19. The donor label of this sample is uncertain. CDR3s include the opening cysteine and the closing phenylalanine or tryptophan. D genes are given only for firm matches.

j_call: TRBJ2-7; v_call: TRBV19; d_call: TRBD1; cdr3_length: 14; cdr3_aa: CASSTETGNYEQYF
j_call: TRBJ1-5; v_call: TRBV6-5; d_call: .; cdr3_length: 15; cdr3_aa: CASRSTGRPGQPQHF
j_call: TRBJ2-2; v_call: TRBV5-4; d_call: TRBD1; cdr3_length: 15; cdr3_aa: CASSPRQGAAGELFF
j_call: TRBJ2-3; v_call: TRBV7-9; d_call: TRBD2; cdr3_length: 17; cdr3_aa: CASSFVTSGVGTDTQYF
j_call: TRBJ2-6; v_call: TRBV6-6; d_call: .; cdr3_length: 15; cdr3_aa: CASSGAGSGANVLTF
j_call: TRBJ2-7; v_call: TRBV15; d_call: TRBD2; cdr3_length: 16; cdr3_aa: CATSPSSSGSSYEQYF
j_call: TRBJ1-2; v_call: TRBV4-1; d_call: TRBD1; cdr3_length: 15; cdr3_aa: CASSQEPGQGYGYTF
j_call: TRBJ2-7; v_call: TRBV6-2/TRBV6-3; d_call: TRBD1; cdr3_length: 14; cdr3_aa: CASSYTGQGYEQYF
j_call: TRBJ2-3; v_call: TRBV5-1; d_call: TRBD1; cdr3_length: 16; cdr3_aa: CASSLVGTGPTDTQYF
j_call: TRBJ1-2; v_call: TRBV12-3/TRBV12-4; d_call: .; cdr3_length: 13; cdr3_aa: CASSFSSDEAHTF
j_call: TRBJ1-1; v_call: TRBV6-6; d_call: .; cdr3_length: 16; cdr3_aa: CASSHTGEGGDTEAFF
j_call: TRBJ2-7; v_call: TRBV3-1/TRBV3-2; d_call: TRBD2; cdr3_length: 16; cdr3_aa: CASSQPSGLVSYEQYF
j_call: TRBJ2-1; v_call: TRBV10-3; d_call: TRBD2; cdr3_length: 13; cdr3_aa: CAISASGHNEQFF
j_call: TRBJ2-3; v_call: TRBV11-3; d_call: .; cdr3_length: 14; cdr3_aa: CASSLIGEGGTQYF
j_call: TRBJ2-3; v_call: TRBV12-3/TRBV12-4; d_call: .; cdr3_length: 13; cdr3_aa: CASSLANRVTQYF
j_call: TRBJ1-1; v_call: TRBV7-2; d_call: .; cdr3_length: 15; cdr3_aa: CASSSGPGQNTEAFF
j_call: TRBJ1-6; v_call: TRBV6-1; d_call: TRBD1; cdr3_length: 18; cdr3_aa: CASSEYPGQGRLNSPLHF
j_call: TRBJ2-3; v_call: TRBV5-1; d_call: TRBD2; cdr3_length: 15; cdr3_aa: CASSPGTSVTDTQYF
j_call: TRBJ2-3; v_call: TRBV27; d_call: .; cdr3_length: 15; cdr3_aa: CASSLSWDSTDTQYF
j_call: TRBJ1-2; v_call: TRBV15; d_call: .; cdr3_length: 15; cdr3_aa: CATSRDRGWSNGYTF
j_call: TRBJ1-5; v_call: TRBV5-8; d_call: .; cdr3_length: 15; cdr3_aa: CASSLSGRVNQPQHF
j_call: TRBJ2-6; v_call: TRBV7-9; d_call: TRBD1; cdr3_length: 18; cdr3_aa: CASSSRTGSPSGANVLTF
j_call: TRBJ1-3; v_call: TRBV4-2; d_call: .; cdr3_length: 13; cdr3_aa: CASSGQAGNTIYF
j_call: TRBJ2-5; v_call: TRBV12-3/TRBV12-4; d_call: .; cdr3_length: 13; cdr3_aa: CASSSTSLETQYF
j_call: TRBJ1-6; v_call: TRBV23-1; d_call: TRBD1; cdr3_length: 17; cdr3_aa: CASMGTGSPPYNSPLHF
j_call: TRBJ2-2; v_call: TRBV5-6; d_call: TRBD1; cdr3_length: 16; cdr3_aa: CASSFRTGAVSGELFF
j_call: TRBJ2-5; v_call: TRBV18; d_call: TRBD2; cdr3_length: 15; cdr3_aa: CASSWRETYQETQYF
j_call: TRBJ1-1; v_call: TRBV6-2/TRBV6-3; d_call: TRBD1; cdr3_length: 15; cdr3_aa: CASSGGTGPNTEAFF
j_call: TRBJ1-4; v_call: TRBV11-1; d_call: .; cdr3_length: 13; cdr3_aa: CASSLYIGEKLFF
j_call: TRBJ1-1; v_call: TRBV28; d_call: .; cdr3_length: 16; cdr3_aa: CASSFLGGRRNTEAFF
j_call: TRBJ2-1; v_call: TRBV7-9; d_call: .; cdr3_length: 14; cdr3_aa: CASSPGIGSNEQFF
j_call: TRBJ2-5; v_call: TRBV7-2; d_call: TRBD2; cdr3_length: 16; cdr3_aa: CASSLASGGAAETQYF
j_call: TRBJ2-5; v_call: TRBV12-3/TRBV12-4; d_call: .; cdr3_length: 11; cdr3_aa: CASRGGGTQYF
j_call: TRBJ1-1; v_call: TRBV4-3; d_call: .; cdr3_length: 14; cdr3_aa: CASSHKGIQAEAFF
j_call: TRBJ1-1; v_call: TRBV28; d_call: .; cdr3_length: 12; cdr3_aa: CASRDQGRGGFF
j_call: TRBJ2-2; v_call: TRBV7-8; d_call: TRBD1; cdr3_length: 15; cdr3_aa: CASSPGQVFTGELFF
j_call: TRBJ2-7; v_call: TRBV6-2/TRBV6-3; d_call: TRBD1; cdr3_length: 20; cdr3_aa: CASSYPGDSPGGLVKYEQYF
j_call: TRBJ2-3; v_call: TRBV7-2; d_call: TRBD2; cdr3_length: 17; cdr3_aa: CASSLDVAGGRRDTQYF
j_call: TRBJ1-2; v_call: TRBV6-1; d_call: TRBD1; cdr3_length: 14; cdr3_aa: CASSDPGQGNGYTF
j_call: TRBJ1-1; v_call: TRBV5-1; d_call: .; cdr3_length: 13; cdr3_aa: CASSLQLNTEAFF
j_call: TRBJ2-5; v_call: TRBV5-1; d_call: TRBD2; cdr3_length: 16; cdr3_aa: CASSVTSGVIQETQYF
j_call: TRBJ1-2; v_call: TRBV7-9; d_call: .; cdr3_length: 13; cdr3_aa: CASSPWTEDGYTF
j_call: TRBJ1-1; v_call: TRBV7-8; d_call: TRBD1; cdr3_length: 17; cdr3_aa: CASSSIRDRVRGVEAFF
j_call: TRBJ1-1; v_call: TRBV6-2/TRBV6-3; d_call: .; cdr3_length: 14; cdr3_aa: CASSYDEGDGAAFF
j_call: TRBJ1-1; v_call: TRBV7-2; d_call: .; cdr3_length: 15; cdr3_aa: CASSLKQGWNTEAFF
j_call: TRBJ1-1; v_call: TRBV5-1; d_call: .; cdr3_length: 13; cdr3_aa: CASSLGQHTEAFF
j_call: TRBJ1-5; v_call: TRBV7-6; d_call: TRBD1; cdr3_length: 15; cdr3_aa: CASSLRDRVGQPQHF
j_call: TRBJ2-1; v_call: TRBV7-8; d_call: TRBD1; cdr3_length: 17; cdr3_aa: CASSSAPGQGATNEQFF
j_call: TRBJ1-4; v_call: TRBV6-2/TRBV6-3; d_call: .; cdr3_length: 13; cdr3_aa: CASSYLGGEKLFF
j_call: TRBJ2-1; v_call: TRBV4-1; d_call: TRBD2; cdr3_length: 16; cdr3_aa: CASSQGLALQVEESFF
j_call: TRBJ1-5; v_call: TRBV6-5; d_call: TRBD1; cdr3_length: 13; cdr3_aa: CASQKGQVQPQHF
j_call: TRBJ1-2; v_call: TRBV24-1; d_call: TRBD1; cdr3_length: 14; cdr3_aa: CATSDDRQGGGYTF
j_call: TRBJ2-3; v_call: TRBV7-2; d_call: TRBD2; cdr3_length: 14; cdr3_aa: CATLIGGAEDTQYF
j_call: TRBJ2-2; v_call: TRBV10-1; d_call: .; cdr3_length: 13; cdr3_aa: CASQAGSLGELFF
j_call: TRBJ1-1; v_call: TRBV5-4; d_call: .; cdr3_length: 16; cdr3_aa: CASSLGGGVRRIEAFF